Following are 3 T cell receptor beta chains from one sample sequenced in a study of radiotherapy plus CTLA-4 blockade in lung cancer. This table comes from immunoSEQ multiplex PCR, and its TCRdb copy is limited to in-frame clones, with some not included. Here the sample spans approximately 73,000 clones, around 86% being singletons. This specimen consisted of peripheral blood, obtained from a patient treated with radiotherapy plus ipilimumab. The receptor set was obtained from a human donor with non-small cell lung cancer that progressed on radiotherapy plus ipilimumab.

This sequence joins TRBV30 and TRBJ2-5, with 7 positions matching TRBD1. CDR3 size: 13 residues. V lost 5 bases and J lost 1; bases outside the gene matches: 4. The germline CDR1 and CDR2 sequences are GTSNPN and SVGIG (reference sequence). The CDR3 nucleotides are TGTGCCTGGGAGACAGGGTCCCAAGAGACCCAGTACTTC. Amino acid sequence: CAWETGSQETQYF.

The chain is built from TRBV7-9 and TRBJ1-5; D possibly corresponds to TRBD1 (6 bases). Trimming removed 6 bases from V and 7 bases from J, with 13 bases in between. Looked up from germline, CDR1 is SEHNR and CDR2 is FQNEAQ (reference sequence). This CDR3 is 13 amino acids long. The CDR3 region is CASSRPGEQPQHF. Written as DNA, the CDR3 is TGTGCCAGCAGTCGCCCAGGGGAGCAGCCCCAGCATTTT.

The chain is built from TRBV5-1 and TRBJ2-1, with a weak D call TRBD2 (5 bases). Trimming removed 2 bases from V and 9 bases from J, with 15 bases in between. Germline assignment: CDR1 SGHRS and CDR2 YFSETQ. The CDR3 is made up of 14 amino acids. The CDR3 bases are TGCGCCAGCAGCTTAGCCTCGTTAGAGGGTGAGCAGTTCTTC. It codes for CASSLASLEGEQFF.